The clone carrying this T cell receptor (beta chain) was seen ten or more times. What it recognizes is unknown. The data were taken from a study of tumor-infiltrating lymphocytes in primary liver carcinoma. Study details: Men and women, 30 to 69 years of age, made up the patients. Each of the samples returned roughly 3.5 to 8 million productive TCRbeta reads (a yield similar across tissue types). Findings and caveats of the study: A significantly higher top-250-clone fraction was recorded for tumors than for blood (p = 0.039).

The study co-extracted DNA and RNA from 20-30 mg of unsorted bulk tissue. V shed 0 bases and J shed 5 bases, with 13 bases lying between them. The CDR3 length is 15 residues. Per the germline V gene, CDR1 is MGHRA and CDR2 is YSYEKL. The template, about 540 ng total RNA, yielded TCR beta cDNA made with a constant-region primer. Slightly modified ARM-PCR, run as three nested multiplex PCR rounds, produced the TCR beta libraries. Primers for the first two PCR rounds were TRBV1-TRBV30 forward primers and a C-beta reverse primer (around 10 cycles per round). TCRdb called the multiplex PCR reads again in MiXCR, with one record for every CDR3 protein. The sample has some 95,000 distinct CDR3 sequences, just under 70% seen once.

This chain links TRBV4-1 with TRBJ2-5; tentative D call: TRBD1 (5 bases). The origin of this receptor is a man in his forties with primary liver carcinoma and hepatitis B virus infection. Input material: tumor-adjacent normal liver tissue. The CDR3 reads CASSQDSGHGETQYF. DNA of the CDR3: TGCGCCAGCAGCCAAGATTCAGGGCACGGGGAGACCCAGTACTTC.